What follows are 10 T cell receptor beta chains derived from one specimen sequenced in a study of T cell responses to AZD1222 COVID-19 vaccine. The protocol was immunoSEQ multiplex PCR, while the TCRdb copy is restricted to in-frame clones and leaves out a portion. Of 140,000 to 150,000 clones listed, over 80% are singletons. The specimen comprised peripheral blood, sampled on day 0 of MenACWY control vaccination. All receptors come from an adult in good health.

V is TRBV6-5 and J is TRBJ2-1, with D possibly being TRBD1 or TRBD2 (5 bases each). This CDR3 spans 13 amino acids. In germline, CDR1 is MNHEY, CDR2 SVGAGI. Between the trimmed V and J ends, which lost 0 bases and 8 bases, there was a span of 8 bases. CDR3 residues: CASSYSTGHEQFF. CDR3 in DNA: TGTGCCAGCAGTTACTCGACGGGGCATGAGCAGTTCTTC.

The rearrangement links TRBV10-3 to TRBJ1-6; D is possibly TRBD1 (5 bases). V was pared by 10 bases and J by 7 bases, with 14 bases between. Germline values: CDR1 ENHRY, CDR2 SYGVKD. The CDR3 contains 13 residues. The CDR3 here is CASSGGSNSPLHF. The DNA for the CDR3 is TGTGCCAGCTCGGGGGGGAGCAATTCACCCCTCCACTTT.

This clone was detected only once. The J gene is TRBJ1-3, the V gene TRBV7-8; 9 nucleotides agree with TRBD1. The germline gives CDR1 SGHVS, CDR2 FQNEAQ. This CDR3 spans 15 amino acids. The ends lost 2 bases at V and 3 bases at J; junction bases unmatched: 2. The CDR3 sequence: CASSLTGGGGNTIYF. In DNA, the CDR3 is TGTGCCAGCAGCTTAACAGGGGGCGGTGGAAACACCATATATTTT. Using reference TRBV7-8 and TRBJ1-3 for the parts outside the CDR3, the full variable domain is GAGVSQSPRYKVAKRGQDVALRCDPISGHVSLFWYQQALGQGPEFLTYFQNEAQLDKSGLPSDRFFAERPEGSVSTLKIQRTQQEDSAVYLCASSLTGGGGNTIYFGEGSWLTVV.

This clone was recorded only once. The rearrangement links TRBV19 to TRBJ1-2, with D unresolved. Germline lookup yields CDR1 LNHDA and CDR2 SQIVND (reference sequence). Trimming removed 3 bases at V and 7 bases at J, with 21 bases between. The CDR3 is 16 residues long. CDR3 loop: CASSINSGSSVAGYTF. CDR3 nucleotide sequence: TGTGCCAGTAGTATTAACTCGGGGAGTTCAGTCGCTGGCTACACCTTC.

The V and J genes are TRBV18 and TRBJ1-5, with D unclear. Germline V gene data show CDR1 as KGHSH and CDR2 as LQKENI. V lost 1 base and J lost 6, with 13 bases in between. This CDR3 is 15 amino acids long. The CDR3 loop is CASSPLAGTRQPQHF. CDR3 coding DNA: TGTGCCAGCTCACCACTGGCGGGTACCCGTCAGCCCCAGCATTTT.

V usage is TRBV3-1 (or the pseudogene TRBV3-2) and J usage is TRBJ1-1, with D uncertain. Trimming took off 4 bases at V and 1 base at J, with 10 bases between the two ends. CDR1 is LGHDT and CDR2 is YNNKEL in the germline V gene (reference sequence). The length of the CDR3 is 14 residues. The CDR3 region has the DNA TGTGCCAGCAGCCCTTCCCCAGGGAACACTGAAGCTTTCTTT. Protein sequence: CASSPSPGNTEAFF.

The rearrangement joins TRBV27 to TRBJ2-1; 9 positions agree with TRBD2. From germline, CDR1 is MNHEY and CDR2 SMNVEV (reference sequence). V lost 0 bases to trimming and J lost 4 bases; unmatched junction nucleotides: 4. This CDR3 is 16 amino acids long. CDR3 region: CASSLSPLAGYNEQFF. In nucleotides, the CDR3 is TGTGCCAGCAGTTTATCTCCCCTAGCGGGATACAATGAGCAGTTCTTC.

The chain recombines TRBV11-2 with TRBJ1-2; D is unclear. Germline CDR1 and CDR2: SGHAT and FQNNGV. Trimming removed 8 bases at V and 8 bases at J, with 24 bases between. The CDR3 is made up of 15 amino acids. The CDR3 DNA reads as TGTGCCAGCGGCACATATGGGAGGAGATCGGGCGGCTACACCTTC. It yields the protein CASGTYGRRSGGYTF.

This chain joins TRBV27 and TRBJ2-7; 9 nucleotides agree with TRBD2. V was pared by 1 base and J by 0 bases, with 4 bases of the junction left unmatched. The CDR3 contains 16 residues. Germline assignment: CDR1 MNHEY and CDR2 SMNVEV (reference sequence). The CDR3, as DNA: TGTGCCAGCAGTTTATTAGGTAGCGGGAGCTCCTACGAGCAGTACTTC. Its translation: CASSLLGSGSSYEQYF.

V is TRBV2 and J is TRBJ1-2; 8 bases align to TRBD1. CDR3 length equals 14 residues. CDR1 and CDR2 (germline): SNHLY, FYNNEI. The J segment lost 3 bases and the V segment lost 5 bases, leaving 5 bases of the junction unmatched. For the CDR3, the DNA is TGTGCCAGCAGTATAAGACAGGGGTACTATGGCTACACCTTC. This encodes CASSIRQGYYGYTF.